The 21 T cell receptor beta chains reported below all come from one sample, sequenced in a study of blood T cell repertoires in COVID-19. The protocol was immunoSEQ multiplex PCR, while the TCRdb copy is restricted to in-frame clones and leaves out a portion. The sample yields about 110,000 clones, around 83% seen once. What was sequenced was peripheral blood. These receptors were collected from an older man with acute or convalescent COVID-19.

V gene TRBV5-1 combines with J gene TRBJ2-1; tentative D call: TRBD2 (7 bases). The length of the CDR3 is 16 residues. CDR1 is SGHRS, CDR2 YFSETQ, per germline. Trimming pared 6 bases from V and 0 bases from J, leaving 16 bases between. The CDR3 here is CASMVRGASSYNEQFF. For the CDR3, the DNA is TGCGCCAGCATGGTACGGGGGGCGAGCTCCTACAATGAGCAGTTCTTC.

The gene calls are TRBV6-5 and TRBJ2-7; D perhaps matches TRBD2 (6 bases). The CDR3 runs 14 residues. Between the trimmed V and J ends, which lost 7 bases and 4 bases, there was a span of 17 bases. Germline loops: CDR1 MNHEY, CDR2 SVGAGI. CDR3 amino acids: CASNSPGTLYEQYF. The CDR3 coding sequence is TGTGCCAGCAACTCTCCCGGGACTCTGTACGAGCAGTACTTC.

The chain has TRBV19 and TRBJ2-3; TRBD1 is a possible D gene (6 bases). The V end was cut by 3 bases, the J end by 2 bases, with 9 bases between. The CDR3 extends over 14 amino acids. The germline gives CDR1 LNHDA, CDR2 SQIVND (reference sequence). In DNA form, the CDR3 reads TGTGCCAGTAGTATCTGGGGGCCCACAGATACGCAGTATTTT. Translating it yields CASSIWGPTDTQYF.

The gene calls are TRBV7-9 and TRBJ1-6; unclear D gene. The CDR3 is 15 residues long. In germline, CDR1 is SEHNR, CDR2 FQNEAQ (reference sequence). The ends were cut back, 1 base at V and 8 bases at J, with 12 bases in the middle. The CDR3 nucleotides read TGTGCCAGCAGCTTAGGAGGCGGGGATTATTCACCCCTCCACTTT. Residues: CASSLGGGDYSPLHF.

This chain links TRBV4-3 with TRBJ1-5, with 8 bases identical to TRBD1. V shed 2 bases, J shed 4 bases, and the junction held 4 bases outside the gene matches. The germline V gene has CDR1 LGHNA and CDR2 YSLEER. The CDR3 runs 15 residues. The CDR3 reads CASSQNDRGNQPQHF. The CDR3 nucleotides read TGCGCCAGCAGCCAAAACGACAGGGGTAATCAGCCCCAGCATTTT.

The chain is built from TRBV23-1 and TRBJ1-2; D not resolved. TRBV23-1 is an ORF, with its function uncertain. The CDR3 sequence is 12 residues long. The germline V and J ends were trimmed by 6 bases and 12 bases, with 17 bases remaining between them. The CDR3 bases are TGCGCCAGCAGCCTAATCCCCCTGTCTAACACCTTC. Residues: CASSLIPLSNTF.

The J gene is TRBJ1-2, the V gene TRBV2, with D tentatively TRBD1 (6 bases). Trimming removed 5 bases at V and 7 bases at J, with 11 bases between. Germline values: CDR1 SNHLY, CDR2 FYNNEI. This CDR3 has 12 amino acids. The CDR3 protein is CASSIQGSGYTF. DNA for the CDR3: TGTGCCAGCAGTATACAGGGTTCTGGCTACACCTTC.

The V and J genes are TRBV6-4 and TRBJ2-3, with 9 bases fitting TRBD2. The CDR3 has 15 amino acids. In germline, CDR1 is MRHNA, CDR2 SNTAGT. The ends lost 3 bases at V and 6 bases at J; junction bases unmatched: 7. The chain's CDR3 is CASSERTSVGDTQYF. The CDR3 DNA is TGTGCCAGCAGTGAGAGGACTAGCGTGGGGGATACGCAGTATTTT.

The chain links TRBV13 to TRBJ2-7; TRBD1 matches at 10 bases. V lost 3 bases to trimming and J lost 3 bases; unmatched junction nucleotides: 2. The germline V gene has CDR1 PRHDT and CDR2 FYEKMQ (reference sequence). This CDR3 has 14 residues. CDR3 residues: CASSFRTGGYEQYF. The CDR3 DNA is TGTGCCAGCAGCTTCAGGACAGGGGGCTACGAGCAGTACTTC.

The count of this clone is one. This CDR3 is CASSYFGGVKTQYF. The CDR3 DNA is TGTGCCAGCAGTTACTTTGGGGGGGTTAAGACCCAGTACTTC. This chain joins TRBV6-5 and TRBJ2-5; 7 nucleotides align to TRBD2. With 1 base clipped from V and 6 bases from J, the junction kept 5 bases outside the gene matches. The CDR3 is made up of 14 amino acids. Germline V gene lookup returns CDR1 MNHEY and CDR2 SVGAGI.

Concerning this clone: In the same sample, other DNA sequences code for this CDR3. The gene calls are TRBV7-6 and TRBJ1-1, with a tentative D call TRBD1 (5 bases). Trimming removed 2 bases at V and 1 base at J, with 5 bases between. CDR3 size: 13 residues. Germline V lookup: CDR1 SGHVS, CDR2 FNYEAQ. The CDR3 here is CASSLQGNTEAFF. The CDR3 DNA reads TGTGCCAGCAGCTTACAGGGGAACACTGAAGCTTTCTTT.

The chain recombines TRBV4-3 with TRBJ1-1, with no clear D. V lost 0 bases and J 0 bases, leaving 11 bases between the germline ends. CDR3 length equals 16 residues. Germline V gene data show CDR1 as LGHNA and CDR2 as YSLEER. CDR3 DNA sequence: TGCGCCAGCAGCCAAGATGTGAGTGCCATGAACACTGAAGCTTTCTTT. Translated: CASSQDVSAMNTEAFF.

The J gene is TRBJ2-2, the V gene TRBV6-5, with D perhaps TRBD1 (6 bases). V was pared by 2 bases and J by 2 bases, with 9 bases between. Per the germline V gene, CDR1 is MNHEY and CDR2 is SVGAGI. The CDR3 length is 15 residues. The CDR3 coding sequence is TGTGCCAGCAGTTACAAGGGACATAACACCGGGGAGCTGTTTTTT. Translation: CASSYKGHNTGELFF.

V usage is TRBV19 and J usage is TRBJ2-5; a weak D match, TRBD1 (6 bases). Germline-derived CDR1 and CDR2 are LNHDA and SQIVND (reference sequence). V lost 5 bases, J lost 1 base, and 14 bases lay in between. The CDR3 extends over 15 amino acids. For the CDR3, the DNA is TGTGCCAGTAGTCCCTGGACAGCGTCCCAAGAGACCCAGTACTTC. This sequence encodes CASSPWTASQETQYF.

This clone was detected only a few times. The rearrangement links TRBV3-1 (or the pseudogene TRBV3-2) to TRBJ2-5; 7 nucleotides align to TRBD2. Germline trimming cut 3 bases from V and 3 bases from J; bases unmatched to any gene: 4. Germline assignment: CDR1 LGHDT and CDR2 YNNKEL (reference sequence). The CDR3 has 14 residues. In DNA, the CDR3 is TGTGCCAGCAGCCACCGGGGGGTCAAAGAGACCCAGTACTTC. This gives the protein CASSHRGVKETQYF.

The chain links TRBV7-8 to TRBJ1-5, with D perhaps matching TRBD1 (5 bases). Germline V gives CDR1 SGHVS, CDR2 FQNEAQ. The CDR3 runs to 16 residues. Trimming shortened V by 1 base and J by 1 base, and 11 bases separated the two germline ends. CDR3 coding DNA: TGTGCCAGCAGCTTAGATTTTGCAGGGAGCAATCAGCCCCAGCATTTT. As protein: CASSLDFAGSNQPQHF. The complete variable domain, with remaining parts taken from reference TRBV7-8 and TRBJ1-5, reads GAGVSQSPRYKVAKRGQDVALRCDPISGHVSLFWYQQALGQGPEFLTYFQNEAQLDKSGLPSDRFFAERPEGSVSTLKIQRTQQEDSAVYLCASSLDFAGSNQPQHFGDGTRLSIL.

V is TRBV7-8 and J is TRBJ1-6; D remains ambiguous. The CDR3 consists of 15 residues. Trimming took off 1 base at V and 4 bases at J, with 8 bases between the two ends. Germline V gene sequence: CDR1 SGHVS, CDR2 FQNEAQ. The CDR3 here is CASSLGGQYNSPLHF. The CDR3 DNA sequence: TGTGCCAGCAGCTTAGGTGGGCAGTATAATTCACCCCTCCACTTT.

The rearrangement uses TRBV5-4 and TRBJ2-7; 7 nucleotides align to TRBD1. Germline CDR1 and CDR2: SGHNT and YYREEE (reference sequence). The CDR3 is 14 amino acids. V shed 4 bases and J 2 bases; nucleotides not matched to a gene: 6. CDR3 residues: CASSRDRETYEQYF. In DNA, the CDR3 is TGTGCCAGCAGCCGCGACAGGGAAACCTACGAGCAGTACTTC.

This chain links TRBV9 with TRBJ1-5, with D maybe TRBD1 (6 bases). The germline CDR1 and CDR2 sequences are SGDLS and YYNGEE. The CDR3 totals 15 residues. V lost 0 bases and J lost 7, with 14 bases in between. The DNA of the CDR3 is TGTGCCAGCAGCGTAGAGAAGGCAGGGGCCCAGCCCCAGCATTTT. This translates into CASSVEKAGAQPQHF. The full variable domain, completed using reference TRBV9 and TRBJ1-5, is DSGVTQTPKHLITATGQRVTLRCSPRSGDLSVYWYQQSLDQGLQFLIQYYNGEERAKGNILERFSAQQFPDLHSELNLSSLELGDSALYFCASSVEKAGAQPQHFGDGTRLSIL.

The chain is built from TRBV12-5 and TRBJ2-5, with D perhaps TRBD2 (6 bases). This CDR3 spans 16 amino acids. Per the germline V gene, CDR1 is LGHNT and CDR2 is FRNRAP. V shed 2 bases and J shed 5 bases, with 18 bases lying between them. The CDR3 loop reads CASGLRRSPGRETQYF. Written as DNA, the CDR3 is TGTGCTAGTGGTTTGCGACGGTCGCCAGGGAGGGAGACCCAGTACTTC.

V gene TRBV11-2 combines with J gene TRBJ2-3; D perhaps matches TRBD1 (5 bases). The CDR3 runs 12 residues. V shed 6 bases and J shed 5 bases, with 9 bases lying between them. CDR1 and CDR2 from the germline V gene are SGHAT and FQNNGV. CDR3 protein: CASRGTGDTQYF. The CDR3 coding sequence is TGTGCCAGCAGGGGAACAGGAGATACGCAGTATTTT.